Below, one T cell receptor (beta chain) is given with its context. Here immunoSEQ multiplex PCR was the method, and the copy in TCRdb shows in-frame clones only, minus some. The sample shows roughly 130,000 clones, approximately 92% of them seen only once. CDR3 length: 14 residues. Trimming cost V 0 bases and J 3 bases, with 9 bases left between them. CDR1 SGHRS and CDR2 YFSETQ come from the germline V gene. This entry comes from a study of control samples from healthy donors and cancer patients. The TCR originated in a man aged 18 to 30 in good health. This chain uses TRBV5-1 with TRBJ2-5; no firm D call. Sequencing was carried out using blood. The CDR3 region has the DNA TGCGCCAGCAGCTTGGTGCTAGGAGAAGAGACCCAGTACTTC. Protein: CASSLVLGEETQYF.